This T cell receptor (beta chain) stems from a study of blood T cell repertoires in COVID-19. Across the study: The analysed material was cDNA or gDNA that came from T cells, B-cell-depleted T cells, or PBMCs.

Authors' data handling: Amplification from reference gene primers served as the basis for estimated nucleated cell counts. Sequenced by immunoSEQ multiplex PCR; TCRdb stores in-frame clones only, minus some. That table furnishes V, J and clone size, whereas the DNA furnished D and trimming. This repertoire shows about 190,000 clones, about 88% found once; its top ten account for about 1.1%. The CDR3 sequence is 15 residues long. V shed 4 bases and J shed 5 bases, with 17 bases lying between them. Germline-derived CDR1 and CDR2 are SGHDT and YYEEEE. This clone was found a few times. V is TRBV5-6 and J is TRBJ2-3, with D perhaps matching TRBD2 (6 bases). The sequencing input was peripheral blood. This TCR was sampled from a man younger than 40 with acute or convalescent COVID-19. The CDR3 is CASSGPGGFRDTQYF. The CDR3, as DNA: TGTGCCAGCAGCGGACCTGGGGGGTTTCGAGATACGCAGTATTTT.